This T cell receptor beta chain was recovered during a study of regulatory T cells in long-lasting Graves disease (dated by TCRdb to about 2021). Regarding the complete study: In the newly diagnosed Graves' disease group, patients had been taking antithyroid drugs for less than 3 months. A total of roughly 35 samples underwent TCR sequencing: some 13 from persistent and about 20 from newly diagnosed Graves' disease patients. The study was conducted in China and was registered as a clinical trial. Persistent Graves' disease patients were compared with newly diagnosed Graves' disease patients by peripheral blood TCR sequencing and RNA sequencing.

The sample's time point label, decoded: newly diagnosed GD, antithyroid drugs for less than 3 months. For both TCR sequencing and RNA sequencing, RNA was extracted from PBMCs using TRIzol. Graves' disease was diagnosed according to American Thyroid Association guidelines. The patients came from an endocrinology department in Xi'an, China. Each patient gave approximately 9.7 milliliters of peripheral blood, collected in an EDTA anticoagulant tube. Ficoll Paque Plus density gradient separation was used to isolate PBMCs, and no further T cell sorting was done. An Agilent 2100 Bioanalyzer and agarose gel were used to assess RNA quality, and a NanoDrop 2000 was used to measure RNA concentration. About this clonotype: Its antigen is still unknown. Per-base quality was not reported, and no clone a single base away is much larger than it.

CDR3 length: 13 amino acids, cysteine to phenylalanine. The kept DNA is CDR3 alone, 39 bases in frame from the first base. The germline V gene (reference sequence) yields SGHNT for CDR1 and YYREEE for CDR2. Trimming takes 0 bases from V and 9 bases from J, and the germline ends sit 7 bases apart. Library prep was done by multiplex PCR. The listed sequencing device is Illumina HiSeq 4000. TCR beta libraries were built with iRepertoire HTBI primers and Arm-PCR amplification of CDR3 regions. Gel purification was performed on PCR products prior to sequencing. In the paper's pipeline: A total of 62 TRBV and about 13 TRBJ segments were identified across samples and were used for gene usage analysis of CDR3 amino acid clonotypes. Filtered high-quality paired reads were merged into contigs using COPE and FqMerger. BLAST was used to align contigs to IMGT TRBV, TRBD and TRBJ reference genes, with CDR3 defined following IMGT. Any clonotype with a frequency above 0.1% was classified as a highly expanded clone. Shannon entropy served as the measure of repertoire diversity, while the Gini coefficient captured V-J evenness. A clonotype found in more than one individual was treated as public. Clones were called with MiXCR by TCRdb after fastp trimmed the public reads at Q25, and only in-frame beta chains were retained. Under each unique CDR3 protein, matching rows form one entry showing the most common genes and DNA. None of the V and J calls come from the authors' own analysis; TCRdb made them. In all, the sample holds about 210,000 distinct CDR3 sequences, and around 19% of those were seen once. The ten largest make up approximately 10% of the sample.

Overall results and qualifications from the work: Only the TCR beta chain was sequenced and analyzed. Compared with newly diagnosed patients, patients with persistent Graves' disease had lower TCR Shannon entropy and fewer highly expanded clones, which suggests clonal expansion. Preferential use of TRBV28, TRBJ1-2 and TRBJ2-5 was observed in persistent disease, whereas TRBV20-1 and TRBJ2-1 were favored in newly diagnosed disease. Peripheral blood alone was examined, since thyroid tissue, which constituted the primary lesion, could not be accessed. The small sample size was acknowledged by the authors as a limitation that may reduce accuracy. More public clonotypes were shared among persistent patients (more than 2,500) than among newly diagnosed patients (966).

These data were also filed under a second study, of T cells in Graves' hyperthyroidism and ophthalmopathy. As that second study puts it: A patient counted as having stable Graves' hyperthyroidism if no progression to ophthalmopathy occurred over 18 months of follow-up. Hyperthyroidism patients were newly diagnosed, had a disease duration of under 2 months, and were aged 18 to 65 years. The study excluded patients with uncontrolled infections, other autoimmune diseases, pregnancy or lactation. Clinical symptoms, serum thyroxine and TRAb, thyroid ultrasound, and orbital computed tomography formed the basis for the diagnoses. For the first round of RT-PCR on the TCR CDR3, the HTBI primer set was used together with the Qiagen OneStep RT-PCR kit. Most expanded thyroid clonotypes (frequency above 0.001) were also detected in blood, suggesting blood repertoires may reflect thyroid immune responses. A model built on a 13 V-J signature distinguished ophthalmopathy from stable hyperthyroidism, reaching over 85% sensitivity and about 81% specificity in cross-validation and 80%/75% in testing. In validation, the model predicted progression to ophthalmopathy with approximately 71% sensitivity and 72% to 75% specificity, a median of 6.5 months before onset. To identify distinguishing TCR V-J signatures, a discovery cohort of some 100 patients was used, comprising some 45 with Graves' ophthalmopathy and around 60 with stable Graves' hyperthyroidism. Prospective prediction of ophthalmopathy was tested in an independent validation cohort consisting of 18 to 20 hyperthyroidism patients and around 16 patients who later progressed to ophthalmopathy. The 85 to 100 discovery patients were randomly split 7:3 into training and test sets. The study also compared thyroid tissue and blood T-cell repertoires from roughly six Graves' hyperthyroidism patients. Once sampling was done, hyperthyroidism patients were given methimazole at a starting dose of 30 mg daily, whereas ophthalmopathy patients were given high-dose intravenous methylprednisolone. The libraries were constructed in a second round of multiplex PCR and then size-selected and purified. The libraries were sequenced on an Illumina HiSeq2000 using paired-end 100 bp reads. SOAPnuke was used to process the raw data, throwing out any read that contained adapters or uncalled bases, had a mean Phred below 15, or lacked an exact constant-primer or identifier match. COPE v1.2.5 was used to merge the high-quality paired reads, and each unique nucleotide sequence was defined as a clonotype. MiTCR v1.1 was used to align the clonotypes against IMGT TRBV, TRBD and TRBJ reference segments. The analysis was restricted to V-J combinations with a frequency above 0.0001, which together covered just over 98% of the repertoires. A TCS score was defined as the ratio between F50 (clonal expansion) and ExV (chaos), using BLOSUM62-based TCRdist between CDR3 peptides within each V-J. Welch's t-statistics and random forest reduced 514 V-J features to 13, which were used in a naive Bayes classifier (R e1071). Sample size was not statistically predetermined, and investigators were not blinded to group allocation. TCR Vbeta CDR3 sequencing of approximately 140 peripheral blood samples (more than 40 ophthalmopathy, 75 hyperthyroidism and approximately 17 progressor patients) is reported in the paper.

The starting material was peripheral blood mononuclear cells (PBMCs), obtained at new diagnosis, from a patient treated with antithyroid drugs. This sequence uses TRBV5-4 and TRBJ1-6, with the D gene call left open. The source of this sequence is a woman in her twenties or thirties with Graves disease. Donor details come from another sample of the same person, matched by shared clones. The CDR3 is CASSLEPRSPLHF. The DNA sequence reads TGTGCCAGCAGCTTGGAACCCCGTTCACCCCTCCACTTT. Joined to the reference TRBV5-4 and TRBJ1-6 proteins, this CDR3 gives the full variable domain: ETGVTQSPTHLIKTRGQQVTLRCSSQSGHNTVSWYQQALGQGPQFIFQYYREEENGRGNFPPRFSGLQFPNYSSELNVNALELDDSALYLCASSLEPRSPLHFGNGTRLTVT.